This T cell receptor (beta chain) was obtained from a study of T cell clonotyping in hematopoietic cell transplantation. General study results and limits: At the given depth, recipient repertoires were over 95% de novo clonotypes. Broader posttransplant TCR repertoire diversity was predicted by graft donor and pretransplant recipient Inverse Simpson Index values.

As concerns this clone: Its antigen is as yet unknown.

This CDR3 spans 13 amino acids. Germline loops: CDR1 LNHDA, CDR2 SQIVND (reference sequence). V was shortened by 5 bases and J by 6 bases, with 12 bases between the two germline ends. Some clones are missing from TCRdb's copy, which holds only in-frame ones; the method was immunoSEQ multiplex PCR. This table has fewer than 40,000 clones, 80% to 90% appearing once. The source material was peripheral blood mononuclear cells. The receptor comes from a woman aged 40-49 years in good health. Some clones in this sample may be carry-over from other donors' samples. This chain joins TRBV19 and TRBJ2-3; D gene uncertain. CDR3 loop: CASSPSVRDTQYF. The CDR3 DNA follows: TGTGCCAGTAGTCCTTCCGTACGGGATACGCAGTATTTT.